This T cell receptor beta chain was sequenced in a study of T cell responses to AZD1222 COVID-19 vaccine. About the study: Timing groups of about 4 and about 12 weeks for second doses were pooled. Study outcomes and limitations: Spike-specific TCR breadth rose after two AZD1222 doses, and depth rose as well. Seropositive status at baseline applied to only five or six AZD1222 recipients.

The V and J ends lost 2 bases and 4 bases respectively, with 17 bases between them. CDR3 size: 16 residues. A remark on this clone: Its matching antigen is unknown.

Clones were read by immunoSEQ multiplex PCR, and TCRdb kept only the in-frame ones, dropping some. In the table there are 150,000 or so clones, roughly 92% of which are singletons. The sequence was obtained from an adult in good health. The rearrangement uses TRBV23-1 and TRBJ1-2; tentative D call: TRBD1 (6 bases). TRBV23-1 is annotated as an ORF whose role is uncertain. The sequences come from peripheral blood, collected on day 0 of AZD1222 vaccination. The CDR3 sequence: CASSQARAGVFYGYTF. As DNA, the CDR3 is TGCGCCAGCAGTCAAGCCAGGGCAGGGGTCTTCTATGGCTACACCTTC.